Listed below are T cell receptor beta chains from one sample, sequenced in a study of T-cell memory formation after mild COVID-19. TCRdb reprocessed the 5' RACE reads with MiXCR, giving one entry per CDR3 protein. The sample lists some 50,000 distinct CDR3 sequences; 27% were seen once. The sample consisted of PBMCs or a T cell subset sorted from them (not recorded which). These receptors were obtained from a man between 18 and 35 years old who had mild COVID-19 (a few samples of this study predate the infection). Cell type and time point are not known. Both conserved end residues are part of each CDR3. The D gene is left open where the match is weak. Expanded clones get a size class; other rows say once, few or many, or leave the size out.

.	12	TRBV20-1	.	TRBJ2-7	CSAREGGHEQYF	TGCAGCGCCAGGGAGGGGGGACACGAGCAGTACTTC
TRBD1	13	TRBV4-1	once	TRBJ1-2	CASSQAGGYGYTF	TGCGCCAGCAGCCAAGCAGGGGGCTATGGCTACACCTTC
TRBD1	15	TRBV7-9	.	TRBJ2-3	CASSSGQGVLDTQYF	TGTGCCAGCAGCTCCGGACAGGGGGTATTAGATACGCAGTATTTT
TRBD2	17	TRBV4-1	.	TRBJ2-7	CASSQDIGRGGVGEQYF	TGCGCCAGCAGCCAAGATATCGGTCGCGGGGGGGTGGGTGAGCAGTACTTC
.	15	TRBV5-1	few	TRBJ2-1	CASSLAEFSYNEQFF	TGCGCCAGCAGCTTGGCGGAATTTTCCTACAATGAGCAGTTCTTC
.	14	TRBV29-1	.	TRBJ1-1	CSVEDQGRRGRAFF	TGCAGCGTTGAAGATCAGGGCAGAAGGGGAAGGGCTTTCTTT
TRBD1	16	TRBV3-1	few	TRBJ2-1	CASSHWTGVYRDEQFF	TGTGCCAGCAGCCACTGGACAGGGGTGTATAGGGATGAGCAGTTCTTC
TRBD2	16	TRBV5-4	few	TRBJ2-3	CASSLAGGGATDTQYF	TGTGCCAGCAGCTTGGCCGGGGGGGGCGCAACAGATACGCAGTATTTT
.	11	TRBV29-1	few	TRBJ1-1	CSVLLWTEAFF	TGCAGCGTCCTCCTTTGGACTGAAGCTTTCTTT
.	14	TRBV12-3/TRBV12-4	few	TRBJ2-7	CASNYLGRTDEQYF	TGTGCCAGCAATTACCTGGGACGAACAGACGAGCAGTACTTC
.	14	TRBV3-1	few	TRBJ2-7	CASSPGVDTYEQYF	TGTGCCAGCAGCCCAGGGGTGGATACCTACGAGCAGTACTTC
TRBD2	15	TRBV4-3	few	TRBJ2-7	CASSRVLAGVYEQYF	TGCGCCAGCAGCCGGGTTTTAGCGGGGGTCTACGAGCAGTACTTC
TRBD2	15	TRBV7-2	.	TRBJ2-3	CASSILTGGPDAQYF	TGTGCCAGCAGCATCCTCACGGGGGGGCCCGATGCGCAGTATTTT
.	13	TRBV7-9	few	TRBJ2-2	CASSFGEGGELFF	TGTGCCAGCAGCTTCGGAGAGGGCGGGGAGCTGTTTTTT
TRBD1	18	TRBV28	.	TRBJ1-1	CASSCRRQGFAENTEAFF	TGTGCCAGCAGTTGCAGGAGACAGGGATTTGCGGAGAACACTGAAGCTTTCTTT
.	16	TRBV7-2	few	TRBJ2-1	CASSLVAGPPYNEQFF	TGTGCCAGCAGCTTAGTGGCAGGTCCCCCTTACAATGAGCAGTTCTTC
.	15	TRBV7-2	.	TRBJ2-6	CASSPRSSGANVLTF	TGTGCCAGCAGTCCTCGGAGCTCTGGGGCCAACGTCCTGACTTTC
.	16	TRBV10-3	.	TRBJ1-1	CAISESTQGTNTEAFF	TGTGCCATCAGTGAGTCGACTCAGGGGACTAACACTGAAGCTTTCTTT
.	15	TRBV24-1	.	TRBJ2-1	CATSDPQTAYNEQFF	TGTGCCACCAGTGACCCCCAGACAGCTTACAATGAGCAGTTCTTC
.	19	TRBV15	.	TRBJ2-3	CAVGGFGGGADPSTDTQYF	TGTGCCGTTGGGGGCTTCGGAGGGGGCGCCGATCCGAGCACAGATACGCAGTATTTT
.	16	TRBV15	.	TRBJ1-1	CATSRVGTYRNTEAFF	TGTGCCACCAGCAGAGTAGGGACATACAGGAACACTGAAGCTTTCTTT
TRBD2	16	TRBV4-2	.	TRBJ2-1	CASSQGLAGKANEQFF	TGTGCCAGCAGCCAAGGCCTAGCGGGGAAGGCCAATGAGCAGTTCTTC
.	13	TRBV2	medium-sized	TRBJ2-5	CASSESPGETQYF	TGTGCCAGCAGTGAGAGTCCGGGGGAGACCCAGTACTTC
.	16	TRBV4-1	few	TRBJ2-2	CASSQKVLGGSGELFF	TGCGCCAGCAGCCAAAAAGTACTGGGGGGATCCGGGGAGCTGTTTTTT
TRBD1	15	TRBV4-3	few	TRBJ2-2	CASSPGTGNTGELFF	TGCGCCAGCAGCCCAGGGACAGGGAACACCGGGGAGCTGTTTTTT
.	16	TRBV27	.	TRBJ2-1	CASSLPHRSRDNEQFF	TGTGCCAGCAGTTTACCCCACCGTAGTCGGGATAATGAGCAGTTCTTC
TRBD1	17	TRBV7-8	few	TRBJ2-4	CASSLQRRGGGKNIQYF	TGTGCCAGCAGCTTGCAGCGGCGAGGGGGCGGCAAAAACATTCAGTACTTC
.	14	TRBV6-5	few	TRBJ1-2	CASSYGSASDGYTF	TGTGCCAGCAGTTATGGGTCGGCGTCGGATGGCTACACCTTC
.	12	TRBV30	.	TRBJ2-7	CAWAGRGNEQYF	TGTGCCTGGGCGGGAAGAGGGAACGAGCAGTACTTC